This is a list of T cell receptor beta chains from one sample in a study of response to subunit inactivated influenza vaccine. TCRdb recomputed calls from the RT-PCR reads with MiXCR, one row per CDR3 protein. The profile covers hundreds of thousands of distinct CDR3 sequences, with 14% appearing a single time and 7.6% taken by the ten largest. The source material was PBMCs from blood, sampled 14 to 15 days before vaccination. The receptors here all came from a man aged 50 or older who received an inactivated influenza vaccine. Both conserved end residues are part of each CDR3. The D gene is left open where the match is weak. Only part of the rows carry a size: once, few, many, or a class if the clone is expanded.

V gene	J gene	D gene	clone size	CDR3 protein	CDR3 DNA
TRBV10-3	TRBJ2-2	TRBD1	-	CAIRRDRGNTGELFF	TGTGCCATCAGGAGGGACAGGGGGAACACCGGGGAGCTGTTTTTT
TRBV7-2	TRBJ2-7	-	-	CASSLPGAREQYF	TGTGCCAGCAGCTTACCGGGGGCTCGCGAGCAGTACTTC
TRBV11-2	TRBJ1-2	-	few	CASSLDGTYGYTF	TGTGCCAGCAGCTTGGATGGGACCTATGGCTACACCTTC
TRBV14	TRBJ2-2	-	many	CASSQDRTNTGELFF	TGTGCCAGCAGCCAGGATAGGACGAACACCGGGGAGCTGTTTTTT
TRBV4-3	TRBJ2-7	-	-	CASSQALGRRVREQYF	TGCGCCAGCAGCCAAGCCCTGGGACGACGAGTCCGCGAGCAGTACTTC
TRBV24-1	TRBJ2-2	TRBD1	few	CATSDPTTGDTGELFF	TGTGCCACCAGTGATCCGACGACAGGGGACACCGGGGAGCTGTTTTTT
TRBV10-3	TRBJ1-2	TRBD1	few	CAISVGSLDRGYGYTF	TGTGCCATCAGTGTTGGTTCGTTGGACAGGGGCTATGGCTACACCTTC
TRBV6-2/TRBV6-3	TRBJ2-7	TRBD1	few	CASSRTGTGFNEQYF	TGTGCCAGCAGCCGGACCGGGACAGGGTTCAACGAGCAGTACTTC
TRBV4-1	TRBJ1-2	-	few	CASSQDPGSNYGYTF	TGCGCCAGCAGCCAAGATCCCGGCAGTAACTATGGCTACACCTTC
TRBV5-1	TRBJ2-3	-	few	CASSPLHGTDTQYF	TGCGCCAGCAGCCCATTGCACGGCACAGATACGCAGTATTTT
TRBV20-1	TRBJ1-1	TRBD1	few	CSARQGANTEAFF	TGCAGTGCTAGACAGGGGGCGAACACTGAAGCTTTCTTT
TRBV5-1	TRBJ1-2	TRBD1	many	CASSLSVGTGYGYTF	TGCGCCAGCAGCCTATCTGTGGGGACAGGGTATGGCTACACCTTC
TRBV5-1	TRBJ2-1	TRBD2	few	CASSLRVSGSNEQFF	TGCGCCAGCAGCTTGAGGGTTAGCGGGAGTAATGAGCAGTTCTTC
TRBV4-2	TRBJ1-5	TRBD1	-	CASSRDRAAWQPQHF	TGTGCCAGCAGCCGCGACAGGGCCGCGTGGCAGCCCCAGCATTTT
TRBV29-1	TRBJ1-2	-	-	CSSIRGAGYTF	TGCTCGTCTATCCGAGGGGCTGGCTACACCTTC
TRBV5-6	TRBJ2-3	-	few	CASSLPDTTDTQYF	TGTGCCAGCAGCTTGCCCGATACCACAGATACGCAGTATTTT
TRBV16	TRBJ1-6	TRBD1	-	CASSLRTGRQGNSPLHF	TGTGCCAGCAGCCTTCGGACAGGGCGGCAGGGGAATTCACCCCTCCACTTT
TRBV11-2	TRBJ2-5	-	-	CASSPRGQGYSQETQYF	TGTGCCAGCAGCCCCCGGGGGCAGGGCTACTCCCAAGAGACCCAGTACTTC
TRBV10-3	TRBJ2-5	TRBD1	-	CALTGTGTEETQYF	TGTGCCCTAACTGGGACAGGGACCGAAGAGACCCAGTACTTC
TRBV12-3/TRBV12-4	TRBJ2-1	TRBD2	many	CASSLGPGLAVYNEQFF	TGTGCCAGCAGTTTAGGGCCGGGACTAGCGGTCTACAATGAGCAGTTCTTC
TRBV27	TRBJ2-2	-	many	CASSLLTGELFF	TGTGCCAGCAGCTTGCTGACCGGGGAGCTGTTTTTT
TRBV7-8	TRBJ2-1	-	-	CASSSPGGGANSYNEQFF	TGTGCCAGCAGCTCCCCCGGGGGCGGGGCGAACTCCTACAATGAGCAGTTCTTC
TRBV5-1	TRBJ2-3	TRBD2	-	CASSGGQTSGVTDTQYF	TGCGCCAGCAGCGGCGGGCAAACTAGCGGGGTTACAGATACGCAGTATTTT
TRBV23-1	TRBJ2-1	-	-	CASSQSVPTTFF	TGCGCCAGCAGTCAATCGGTCCCAACGACGTTCTTC
TRBV12-3/TRBV12-4	TRBJ2-3	-	few	CASSFRLAADTQYF	TGTGCCAGCAGTTTTCGATTAGCGGCAGATACGCAGTATTTT
TRBV5-1	TRBJ2-1	-	many	CASSFQTSDNEQFF	TGCGCCAGCAGCTTCCAGACTAGTGACAATGAGCAGTTCTTC
TRBV7-6	TRBJ2-2	TRBD2	-	CASSRRASGDRGTGELFF	TGTGCCAGCAGCCGTAGGGCTAGCGGGGACCGGGGCACCGGGGAGCTGTTTTTT
TRBV20-1	TRBJ1-1	TRBD1	few	CSAFRDRVATFF	TGCAGTGCTTTCAGGGACAGGGTTGCGACTTTCTTT
TRBV2	TRBJ2-4	-	-	CASSERTNLAKNIQYF	TGTGCCAGCAGTGAGAGGACCAACTTAGCCAAAAACATTCAGTACTTC